These 21 T cell receptor beta chains came from one sample sequenced in a study of cytomegalovirus exposure and HLA in healthy donors. Vbeta (60) and Jbeta (13) primers were used in the PCR. Clones were read by immunoSEQ multiplex PCR, and TCRdb kept only the in-frame ones, dropping some. The table lists over 40,000 clones, roughly 76% of them singletons. Sample: PBMCs. The receptors stem from a man aged 25-45 years in good health and CMV-seronegative.

J is TRBJ2-1 and V is TRBV2; 11 bases map to TRBD2. Germline V gene sequence: CDR1 SNHLY, CDR2 FYNNEI. This CDR3 has 16 amino acids. J gave up 4 bases and V 7 bases, and 9 bases lay outside the gene matches. The CDR3 DNA follows: TGTGCCAGCAAACAACCGGGACTAGCGGTTTACAATGAGCAGTTCTTC. Protein sequence: CASKQPGLAVYNEQFF.

V usage is TRBV5-6 and J usage is TRBJ2-1; 10 bases agree with TRBD2. V trimming: 5 bases; J trimming: 7 bases; junction bases outside the gene matches: 9. The germline V gene encodes CDR1 SGHDT and CDR2 YYEEEE. CDR3 length: 15 residues. Written as DNA, the CDR3 is TGTGCCAGCAGAGTGGTGGTACTAGCGGGAAATGAGCAGTTCTTC. Residues: CASRVVVLAGNEQFF.

The chain uses TRBV19 and TRBJ1-3; 7 bases map to TRBD1. CDR3 size: 16 residues. From germline, CDR1 is LNHDA and CDR2 SQIVND (reference sequence). The J segment lost 0 bases and the V segment lost 6 bases, leaving 8 bases of the junction unmatched. The CDR3 loop is CASSLLDRVSGNTIYF. The CDR3 DNA follows: TGTGCCAGTAGCCTTTTAGACAGGGTCTCTGGAAACACCATATATTTT.

The chain joins TRBV5-4 to TRBJ2-7; 8 nucleotides agree with TRBD2. Germline V gives CDR1 SGHNT, CDR2 YYREEE (reference sequence). The V and J ends lost 3 bases and 0 bases, in that order; junction bases with no gene match: 5. The CDR3 sequence is 15 residues long. The CDR3 DNA reads as TGTGCCAGCAGCTCGGCCGGGACTAGCTCCTACGAGCAGTACTTC. As protein: CASSSAGTSSYEQYF.

The V call is TRBV30, the J call TRBJ1-2; tentatively, D is TRBD1 (5 bases). Trimming stripped 3 bases from V and 8 bases from J, with 19 bases between. From germline, CDR1 is GTSNPN and CDR2 SVGIG (reference sequence). The CDR3 length is 14 residues. The CDR3 reads CAWSRTPTAMGYTF. Written as DNA, the CDR3 is TGTGCCTGGAGCCGAACCCCGACAGCTATGGGCTACACCTTC.

The table lists this clone with a few counts. The gene calls are TRBV19 and TRBJ2-1; 9 nucleotides match TRBD2. Germline CDR1 and CDR2: LNHDA and SQIVND (reference sequence). The CDR3 length is 15 residues. V trimming: 6 bases; J trimming: 5 bases; junction bases outside the gene matches: 8. The CDR3 reads CASSKREAVHNEQFF. The DNA of the CDR3 is TGTGCCAGTAGCAAGCGGGAGGCGGTCCACAATGAGCAGTTCTTC.

The chain uses TRBV15 and TRBJ1-4; D may be TRBD1 (5 bases). This CDR3 contains 17 residues. Trimming took 0 bases from V and 8 from J, leaving 19 bases between them. Germline values: CDR1 LNHNV, CDR2 YYDKDF (reference sequence). The CDR3 region has the DNA TGTGCCACCAGCAGAGAACCGCCACCGGGACTGCGGGAAAAACTGTTTTTT. Translating it yields CATSREPPPGLREKLFF.

The CDR3 nucleotides are TGTGCCAGCAGCACCTCCCGGAGCTCCTACGAGCAGTACTTC. Protein sequence: CASSTSRSSYEQYF. The genes are TRBV5-4 and TRBJ2-7; D unresolved. Germline values: CDR1 SGHNT, CDR2 YYREEE (reference sequence). The V and J ends lost 4 bases and 0 bases respectively, with 11 bases between them. CDR3 length: 14 residues.

V usage is TRBV6-1 and J usage is TRBJ1-2, with TRBD1 identical over 7 bases. This CDR3 has 14 amino acids. After removal of 6 bases from V and 6 bases from J, the junction contained 10 bases not matched to a gene. Germline lookup yields CDR1 MNHNS and CDR2 SASEGT. CDR3 sequence: CASRPGRTGDGYTF. In nucleotides, the CDR3 is TGTGCCAGCAGGCCGGGTCGTACAGGGGATGGCTACACCTTC.

As DNA, the CDR3 is TGCGCCAGCAGCCCGGGACTGAAATCCTACGAGCAGTACTTC. Its protein is CASSPGLKSYEQYF. The V gene is TRBV5-1, the J gene TRBJ2-5; D is perhaps TRBD2 (6 bases). The closer fit of TRBJ2-7 to the DNA end suggests the J call may be wrong. Germline V gene data show CDR1 as SGHRS and CDR2 as YFSETQ. This CDR3 has 14 residues.

This clone was recorded a few times. The sample contains more than one DNA sequence encoding this CDR3. CDR3 coding DNA: TGCAGCGTGGGACAGGGGGGCACTGAAGCTTTCTTT. Protein product: CSVGQGGTEAFF. This chain connects TRBV29-1 to TRBJ1-1, with 11 bases matching TRBD1. The CDR3 is 12 amino acids. V lost 6 bases, J lost 4 bases, and 1 base stayed unmatched. CDR1 is SQVTM and CDR2 is ANQGSEA in the germline V gene.

CDR3 coding DNA: TGTGCCAGCAGCCCCTATAGGATCGACAGGACGATTAACTATGGCTACACCTTC. Translated: CASSPYRIDRTINYGYTF. The V call is TRBV5-5, the J call TRBJ1-2; weak D call: TRBD1 (6 bases). Trimming removed 4 bases at V and 1 base at J, with 23 bases between. The CDR3 length is 18 residues. Germline CDR1 SGHKS, CDR2 YYEKEE (reference sequence).

The chain joins TRBV11-2 to TRBJ2-5; the D is unclear. Trimming took 4 bases from V and 4 from J, leaving 13 bases between them. The germline gives CDR1 SGHAT, CDR2 FQNNGV. This CDR3 has 14 amino acids. This CDR3 reads CASSYHIGPETQYF. The CDR3 region has the DNA TGTGCCAGCAGCTACCATATTGGGCCAGAGACCCAGTACTTC.

This clone showed up just once. This sequence joins TRBV15 and TRBJ1-1, with D uncertain. The CDR3 covers 16 residues. The germline gives CDR1 LNHNV, CDR2 YYDKDF (reference sequence). The V gene lost 0 bases and the J gene lost 11 bases, with 22 bases spanning the gap. CDR3 residues: CATSRDSGGPPPGAFF. CDR3 nucleotide sequence: TGTGCCACCAGCAGAGATTCCGGAGGACCCCCCCCCGGGGCTTTCTTT.

The V call is TRBV11-2, the J call TRBJ2-1; a weak D match, TRBD2 (6 bases). Trimming stripped 5 bases from V and 5 bases from J, with 13 bases between. The CDR3 runs to 14 residues. CDR1 SGHAT and CDR2 FQNNGV come from the germline V gene. CDR3 in amino acids: CASSPPPGDNEQFF. In DNA, the CDR3 is TGTGCCAGCAGCCCCCCCCCGGGAGACAATGAGCAGTTCTTC.

The chain has TRBV27 and TRBJ1-5; D remains unclear. Trimming took off 6 bases at V and 4 bases at J, with 13 bases between the two ends. Germline loops: CDR1 MNHEY, CDR2 SMNVEV (reference sequence). The CDR3 loop spans 14 amino acids. The CDR3: CASSRIGLNQPQHF. DNA of the CDR3: TGTGCCAGCAGCCGTATCGGACTTAATCAGCCCCAGCATTTT.

The rearrangement uses TRBV12-5 and TRBJ1-5; D is unclear. CDR3 length equals 11 residues. The germline V and J ends were trimmed by 6 bases and 6 bases, with 6 bases remaining between them. Per germline, CDR1 LGHNT and CDR2 FRNRAP. This CDR3 reads CASGRPQPQHF. In DNA, the CDR3 is TGTGCTAGTGGGAGGCCTCAGCCCCAGCATTTT.

The chain employs TRBV2 and TRBJ2-1, with D perhaps matching TRBD2 (6 bases). Germline lookup yields CDR1 SNHLY and CDR2 FYNNEI. The CDR3 loop spans 14 amino acids. Trimming cost V 4 bases and J 4 bases, with 11 bases left between them. CDR3: CASSVGRPYNEQFF. The CDR3 DNA sequence: TGTGCCAGCAGTGTCGGGAGACCATACAATGAGCAGTTCTTC.

The genes are TRBV2 and TRBJ2-2, with TRBD1 matching over 10 bases. This CDR3 region has 15 residues. CDR1 and CDR2 from the germline V gene are SNHLY and FYNNEI. V trimming: 5 bases; J trimming: 4 bases; junction bases outside the gene matches: 4. The CDR3 DNA is TGTGCCAGCAGTAACGACAGGGGGCGCACCGGGGAGCTGTTTTTT. The encoded protein is CASSNDRGRTGELFF.

The rearrangement joins TRBV6-1 to TRBJ2-3; the match to TRBD2 covers 7 bases. The CDR3 is made up of 16 amino acids. Trimming cost V 2 bases and J 3 bases; bases outside gene matches: 8. Germline lookup yields CDR1 MNHNS and CDR2 SASEGT. CDR3 nucleotide sequence: TGTGCCAGCAGTGAACTAGCGGTCCGGGGGACAGATACGCAGTATTTT. It encodes CASSELAVRGTDTQYF.

The J gene is TRBJ1-1, the V gene TRBV30, with TRBD1 identical over 8 bases. This CDR3 spans 15 amino acids. Per germline, CDR1 GTSNPN and CDR2 SVGIG (reference sequence). V shed 2 bases and J 2 bases; nucleotides not matched to a gene: 7. CDR3 in DNA: TGTGCCTGGAGTAATCTGGCAGGGGGCAACACTGAAGCTTTCTTT. It codes for CAWSNLAGGNTEAFF.